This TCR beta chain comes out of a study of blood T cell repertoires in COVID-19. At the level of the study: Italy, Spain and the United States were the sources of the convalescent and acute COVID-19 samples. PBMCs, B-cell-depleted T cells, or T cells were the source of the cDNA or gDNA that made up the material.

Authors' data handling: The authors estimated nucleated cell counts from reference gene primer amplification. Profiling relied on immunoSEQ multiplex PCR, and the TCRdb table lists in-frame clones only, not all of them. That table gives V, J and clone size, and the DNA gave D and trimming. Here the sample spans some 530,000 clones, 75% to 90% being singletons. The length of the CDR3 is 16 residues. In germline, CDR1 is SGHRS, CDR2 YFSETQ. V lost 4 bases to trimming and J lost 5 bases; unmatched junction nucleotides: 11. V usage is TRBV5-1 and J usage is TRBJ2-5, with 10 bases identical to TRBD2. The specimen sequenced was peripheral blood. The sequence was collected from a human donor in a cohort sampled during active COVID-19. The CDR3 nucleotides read TGCGCCAGCAGCCCGGGGCCTAGCGGGAGCCGGGAGACCCAGTACTTC. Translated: CASSPGPSGSRETQYF. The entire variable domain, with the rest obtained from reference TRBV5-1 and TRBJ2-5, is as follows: KAGVTQTPRYLIKTRGQQVTLSCSPISGHRSVSWYQQTPGQGLQFLFEYFSETQRNKGNFPGRFSGRQFSNSRSEMNVSTLELGDSALYLCASSPGPSGSRETQYFGPGTRLLVL.